These 10 T cell receptor beta chains were all obtained from the same sample, sequenced in a study of response to subunit inactivated influenza vaccine. A single record per CDR3 protein comes from TCRdb applying MiXCR to the RT-PCR reads. The table has about 580,000 distinct CDR3 sequences, 13% to 15% seen once. Sequencing used PBMCs from blood, obtained 12 days after vaccination. These TCRs come from a man in his forties or fifties who received an inactivated influenza vaccine.

The chain carries TRBV7-2 and TRBJ2-7; 11 bases map to TRBD2. The CDR3 runs to 15 residues. Germline CDR1 is SGHTA and CDR2 is FQGNSA. V lost 4 bases, J lost 3 bases, and 5 bases stayed unmatched. CDR3 protein: CASSSVGTSGYEQYF. The CDR3 DNA is TGTGCCAGCAGCTCCGTGGGGACTAGCGGCTACGAGCAGTACTTC.

This clonotype has ten or more counts. The chain joins TRBV12-3 or TRBV12-4 to TRBJ2-1; D is possibly TRBD2 (5 bases). This CDR3 contains 13 residues. Trimming took 2 bases from V and 9 from J, leaving 11 bases between them. CDR3 sequence (DNA): TGTGCCAGCAGTTTATTTAGGGCGGGTGAGCAGTTCTTC. This codes for CASSLFRAGEQFF.

The CDR3 DNA sequence: TGTGCCAGCAGTTCCGCACGGGCCGACGGGGAGCTGTTTTTT. Amino acids: CASSSARADGELFF. V usage is TRBV27 and J usage is TRBJ2-2; D is undetermined. CDR3 length: 14 amino acids. The V end lost 4 bases, the J end lost 7 bases, and 13 bases lay between the germline ends. Germline assignment: CDR1 MNHEY and CDR2 SMNVEV (reference sequence).

This clonotype was recorded many times. The CDR3: CASSQFLDDEQFF. The CDR3, as DNA: TGCGCCAGCAGCCAGTTCCTAGATGATGAGCAGTTCTTC. The J gene is TRBJ2-1, the V gene TRBV4-3; D call uncertain. V shed 3 bases and J shed 8 bases, with 11 bases lying between them. CDR3 length: 13 amino acids. The germline CDR1 and CDR2 sequences are LGHNA and YSLEER.

V usage is TRBV7-8 and J usage is TRBJ2-3; the D is unclear. Deletions cut 6 bases from V and 6 bases from J, with 16 bases between. CDR3 size: 14 residues. Germline assignment: CDR1 SGHVS and CDR2 FQNEAQ. The CDR3 sequence is CASSLDLSADTQYF. DNA for the CDR3: TGTGCCAGCAGTCTTGACCTTAGTGCGGATACGCAGTATTTT.

This clonotype was counted a few times. This chain links TRBV13 with TRBJ1-2; TRBD1 might be the D (6 bases). The CDR3 consists of 17 residues. Trimming stripped 5 bases from V and 2 bases from J, with 21 bases between. Germline lookup yields CDR1 PRHDT and CDR2 FYEKMQ (reference sequence). The CDR3 nucleotides are TGTGCCAGCAGCCGAAGGGGTTCCGACAGGACCAACTATGGCTACACCTTC. Protein sequence: CASSRRGSDRTNYGYTF.

V usage is TRBV20-1 and J usage is TRBJ2-3, with D possibly TRBD1 on 6 matching bases. This CDR3 comprises 12 residues. Germline V gene data show CDR1 as DFQATT and CDR2 as SNEGSKA (reference sequence). V lost 2 bases and J lost 10, with 13 bases in between. The DNA for the CDR3 is TGCAGTGCTAGAATGGGGGCCCAGCCGCAGTATTTT. Translating gives CSARMGAQPQYF.

The chain carries TRBV13 and TRBJ1-2; TRBD1 might be the D (6 bases). Germline values: CDR1 PRHDT, CDR2 FYEKMQ (reference sequence). V was cut by 6 bases and J by 3 bases, with 14 bases left in between. The length of the CDR3 is 14 residues. CDR3 DNA: TGTGCCAGCAGTCTCGCTCGGACAGACTATGGCTACACCTTC. Protein product: CASSLARTDYGYTF.

This clonotype was found a few times. This sequence joins TRBV5-6 and TRBJ1-2, with 7 bases matching TRBD1. CDR1 SGHDT and CDR2 YYEEEE come from the germline V gene. V lost 7 bases, J lost 3 bases, and 6 bases stayed unmatched. This CDR3 has 13 residues. The DNA for the CDR3 is TGTGCCAGCCTCAGGGGGAATGACTATGGCTACACCTTC. Translated, it gives CASLRGNDYGYTF.

V usage is TRBV9 and J usage is TRBJ2-5; 8 bases agree with TRBD1. The trim removed 0 bases at V and 4 bases at J, leaving 11 bases unmatched. CDR1 is SGDLS and CDR2 is YYNGEE in the germline V gene. The CDR3 runs to 17 residues. CDR3 in DNA: TGTGCCAGCAGCGTAGGACAGGGGCCTTCCACGGGAGAGACCCAGTACTTC. Its translation: CASSVGQGPSTGETQYF.